This T cell receptor (beta chain) emerged from a study of blood T cell repertoires in COVID-19. Study context: Collection of acute and convalescent COVID-19 samples took place in the United States, Italy and Spain. T cells, B-cell-depleted T cells, or PBMCs provided the cDNA or gDNA that served as material.

Original processing notes: Estimated nucleated cell counts came from reference gene primer amplification. TCRdb's table, derived via immunoSEQ multiplex PCR, lists solely in-frame clones and lacks some. The V and J calls and clone size come from that table; D and trimming were worked out from the DNA. The sample lists over 85,000 clones, 75% to 85% seen once, with 16% in the top ten. The sample was peripheral blood. The receptor comes from a woman aged 60-75 years with acute or convalescent COVID-19.

The CDR3 loop is CASSRRQGGIYEQYF. The CDR3 DNA follows: TGTGCCAGCAGCCGACGACAGGGGGGGATCTACGAGCAGTACTTC. The chain has TRBV14 and TRBJ2-7; 9 bases match TRBD1. V lost 4 bases to trimming and J lost 3 bases; unmatched junction nucleotides: 7. The CDR3 has 15 amino acids. Germline CDR1 reads SGHDN; CDR2 reads FVKESK. The variable domain in full, completed from reference TRBV14 and TRBJ2-7, reads EAGVTQFPSHSVIEKGQTVTLRCDPISGHDNLYWYRRVMGKEIKFLLHFVKESKQDESGMPNNRFLAERTGGTYSTLKVQPAELEDSGVYFCASSRRQGGIYEQYFGPGTRLTVT.